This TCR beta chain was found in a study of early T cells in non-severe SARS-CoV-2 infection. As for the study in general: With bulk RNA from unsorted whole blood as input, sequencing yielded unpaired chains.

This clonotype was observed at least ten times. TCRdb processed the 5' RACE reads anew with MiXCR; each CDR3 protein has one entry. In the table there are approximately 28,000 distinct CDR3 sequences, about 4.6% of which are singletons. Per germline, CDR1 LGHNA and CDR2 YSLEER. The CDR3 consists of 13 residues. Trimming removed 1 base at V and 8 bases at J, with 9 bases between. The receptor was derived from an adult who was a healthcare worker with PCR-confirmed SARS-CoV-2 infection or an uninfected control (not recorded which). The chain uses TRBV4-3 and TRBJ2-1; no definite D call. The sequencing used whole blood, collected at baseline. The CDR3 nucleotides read TGCGCCAGCAGCCAAGGTTTCAGAGATGAGCAGTTCTTC. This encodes CASSQGFRDEQFF.